The entry below gives a single T cell receptor (beta chain) sequence along with its context. The antigen is undetermined. Between the trimmed V and J ends, which lost 5 bases and 6 bases, there was a span of 13 bases. The length of the CDR3 is 13 residues. Germline loops: CDR1 SEHNR, CDR2 FQNEAQ (reference sequence). The data were produced by immunoSEQ multiplex PCR, yet TCRdb's version contains in-frame clones alone and is incomplete. The profile covers some 2.3 million clones, with 80% to 95% appearing a single time and 0.39% taken by the ten largest. All of the donors resided in Nashville, Tennessee, and each was a Caucasian adult. The entry originates in a study of shared clonotypes between healthy human individuals. On the study more broadly: Plates per donor: three CD4 naive, three CD4 memory, two CD8 naive, one CD8 memory.

General study points: For naive CD4 cells, 4% to 6% of clonotypes were shared across a handful of donors. Richness estimates generally favored naive over memory subsets.

This rearrangement joins TRBV7-9 to TRBJ2-5; unclear D gene. The source of this sequence is a young man in good health. Some clones in this sample may be carry-over from other donors' samples. The sequenced material came from naive CD4+ T cells from PBMCs. Subset in this sample: CD45RA+ positively selected. The CDR3 coding sequence is TGTGCCAGCAGCCCCTCGGGTCGACAGACCCAGTACTTC. Protein sequence: CASSPSGRQTQYF.